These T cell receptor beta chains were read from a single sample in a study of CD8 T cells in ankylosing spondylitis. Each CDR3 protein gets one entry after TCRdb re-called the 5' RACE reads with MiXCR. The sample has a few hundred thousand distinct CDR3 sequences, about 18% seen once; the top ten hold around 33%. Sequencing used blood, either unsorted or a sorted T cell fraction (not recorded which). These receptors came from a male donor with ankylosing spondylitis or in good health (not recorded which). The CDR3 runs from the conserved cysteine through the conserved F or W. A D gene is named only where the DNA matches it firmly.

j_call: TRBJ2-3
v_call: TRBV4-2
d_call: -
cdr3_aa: CASSQPLGDGTDTQYF

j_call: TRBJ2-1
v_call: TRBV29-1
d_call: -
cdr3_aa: CSVDSLSYNEQFF

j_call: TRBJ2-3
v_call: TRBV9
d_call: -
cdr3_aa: CASSVDWGQTITDTQYF

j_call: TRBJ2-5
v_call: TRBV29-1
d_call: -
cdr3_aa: CSVEDASLSTKSQETQYF

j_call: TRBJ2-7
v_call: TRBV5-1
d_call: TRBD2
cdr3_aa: CASSWGTRVEQYF

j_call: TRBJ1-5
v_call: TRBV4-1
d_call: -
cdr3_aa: CASSQDVQSNQPQHF

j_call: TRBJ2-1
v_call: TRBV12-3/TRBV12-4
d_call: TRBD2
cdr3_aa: CASRASGGDNEQFF

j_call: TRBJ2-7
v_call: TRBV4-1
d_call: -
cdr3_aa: CASSQNEIGSYEQYF

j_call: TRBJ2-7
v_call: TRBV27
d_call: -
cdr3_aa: CASARDWSSYEQYF

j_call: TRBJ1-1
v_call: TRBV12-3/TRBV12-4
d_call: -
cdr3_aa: CASSLPQAAGTEAFF

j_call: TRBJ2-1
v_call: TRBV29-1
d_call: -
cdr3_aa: CSVEEAVPYNEQFF

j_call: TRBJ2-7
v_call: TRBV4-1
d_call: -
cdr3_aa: CASSQEEQAYEQYF

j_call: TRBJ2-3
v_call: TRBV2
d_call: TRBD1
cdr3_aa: CASRIQQGASFTDTQYF

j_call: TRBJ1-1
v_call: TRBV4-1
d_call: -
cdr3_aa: CASRALRPPGETPEAFF

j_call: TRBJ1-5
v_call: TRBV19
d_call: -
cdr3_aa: CASSISPRDNQPQHF

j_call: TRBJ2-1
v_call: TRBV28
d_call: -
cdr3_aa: CASSLGLGGNEQFF

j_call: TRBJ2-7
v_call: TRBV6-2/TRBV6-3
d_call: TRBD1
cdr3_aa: CASRDRGLYEQYF

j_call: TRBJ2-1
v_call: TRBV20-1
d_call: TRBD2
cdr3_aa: CSPLPEPREGHHNEQFF

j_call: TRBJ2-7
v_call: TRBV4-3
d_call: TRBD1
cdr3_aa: CASSQARGLGEQYF

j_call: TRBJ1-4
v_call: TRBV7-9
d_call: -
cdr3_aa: CASSPGSGGADEKLFF

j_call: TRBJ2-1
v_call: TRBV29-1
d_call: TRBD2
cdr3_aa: CSVRGLALYNEQFF

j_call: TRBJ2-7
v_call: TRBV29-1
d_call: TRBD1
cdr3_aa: CSVNHRTGPYEQYF

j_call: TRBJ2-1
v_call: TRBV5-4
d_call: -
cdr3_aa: CASSGEGGPYNEQFF

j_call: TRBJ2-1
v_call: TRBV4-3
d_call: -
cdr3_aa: CASSQKWEYNEQFF

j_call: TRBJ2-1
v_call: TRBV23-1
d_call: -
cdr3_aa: CASSPGFYNEQFF

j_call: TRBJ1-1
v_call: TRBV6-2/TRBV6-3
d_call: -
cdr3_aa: CASSLPGLNTEAFF

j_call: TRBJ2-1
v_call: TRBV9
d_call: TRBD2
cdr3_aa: CASSVVSAGGQNEQFF

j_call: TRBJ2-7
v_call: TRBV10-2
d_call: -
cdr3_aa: CASSERGEQYF

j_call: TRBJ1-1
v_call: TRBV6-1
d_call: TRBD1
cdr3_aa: CASSERDRGVFTEAFF

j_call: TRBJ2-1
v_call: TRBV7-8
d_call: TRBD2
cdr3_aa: CASSFSSGRGNEQFF

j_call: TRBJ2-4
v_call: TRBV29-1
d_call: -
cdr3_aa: CSVIPENIQYF

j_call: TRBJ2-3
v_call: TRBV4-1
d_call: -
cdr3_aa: CASSQDDGARADTQYF

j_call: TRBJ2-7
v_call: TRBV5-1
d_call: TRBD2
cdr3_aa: CASSSRGTSDPYEQYF

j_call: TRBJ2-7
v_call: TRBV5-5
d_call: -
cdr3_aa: CASSFLTTPYEQYF

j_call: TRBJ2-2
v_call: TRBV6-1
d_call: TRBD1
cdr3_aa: CASTGGRPGELFF

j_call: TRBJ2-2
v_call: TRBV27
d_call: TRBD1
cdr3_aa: CASSFGQGGTGELFF

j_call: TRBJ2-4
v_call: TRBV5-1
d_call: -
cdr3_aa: CASSSDIRNDIQYF

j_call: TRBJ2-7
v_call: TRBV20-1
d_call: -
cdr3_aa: CSARPSRGNTYEQYF

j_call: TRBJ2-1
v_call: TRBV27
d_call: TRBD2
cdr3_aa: CASTMGTSGYNEQFF

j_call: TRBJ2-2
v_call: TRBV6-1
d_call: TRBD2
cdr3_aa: CASSRGLAGPDTGELFF

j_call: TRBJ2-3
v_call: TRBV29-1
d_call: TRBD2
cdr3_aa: CSVLTGTSGSTDTQYF